One sample yielded the 12 T cell receptor beta chains listed below, sequenced in a study of tumor T cells in aggressive B-cell lymphoma. The table came from immunoSEQ multiplex PCR; TCRdb's copy has only in-frame clones and leaves some out. The sample has 2,500 to 3,000 clones; 70% to 90% are singletons. The sequenced sample was tumor tissue. The receptors originated from an adult with diffuse large B cell lymphoma. Some clones in this sample may be carry-over from other donors' samples.

The chain couples TRBV9 to TRBJ1-2; D remains unclear. V was pared by 0 bases and J by 4 bases, with 13 bases between. CDR3 length: 15 residues. In germline, CDR1 is SGDLS, CDR2 YYNGEE. CDR3 region: CASSVDEVLPYGYTF. The CDR3 coding sequence is TGTGCCAGCAGCGTAGATGAGGTGCTCCCCTATGGCTACACCTTC.

The chain is built from TRBV7-9 and TRBJ1-4; TRBD1 aligns across 9 bases. V lost 3 bases and J lost 7; bases outside the gene matches: 6. There are 15 residues in the CDR3. CDR1 SEHNR and CDR2 FQNEAQ come from the germline V gene (reference sequence). The CDR3 region has the DNA TGTGCCAGCAGCTTGGCGACAGGGGGGAGTGAAAAACTGTTTTTT. This sequence encodes CASSLATGGSEKLFF.

On this clone: Germline and junction disagree at one end, which may indicate a read error. The J gene is TRBJ1-2, the V gene TRBV18; D may be TRBD1 (6 bases). Per the germline V gene, CDR1 is KGHSH and CDR2 is LQKENI. The CDR3 is 14 residues long. This CDR3 reads CASSPGMDRYGYIF. CDR3 nucleotide sequence: TGTGCCAGCTCACCAGGGATGGACAGATATGGCTACATCTTC. Drawing the rest from reference TRBV18 and TRBJ1-2, the complete variable domain is NAGVMQNPRHLVRRRGQEARLRCSPMKGHSHVYWYRQLPEEGLKFMVYLQKENIIDESGMPKERFSAEFPKEGPSILRIQQVVRGDSAAYFCASSPGMDRYGYIFGSGTRLTVV.

The V call is TRBV6-5, the J call TRBJ2-5; the match to TRBD1 covers 10 bases. The CDR3 is 16 residues long. Germline-derived CDR1 and CDR2 are MNHEY and SVGAGI. J gave up 2 bases and V 0 bases, and 3 bases lay outside the gene matches. This CDR3 is CASSYSLGQGQETQYF. For the CDR3, the DNA is TGTGCCAGCAGTTACTCGCTGGGACAGGGGCAAGAGACCCAGTACTTC.

The rearrangement uses TRBV19 and TRBJ1-5; 8 bases align to TRBD1. V lost 6 bases and J lost 6; bases outside the gene matches: 7. Germline CDR1 is LNHDA and CDR2 is SQIVND (reference sequence). This CDR3 is 14 amino acids long. CDR3 sequence: CASSEGQGAQPQHF. CDR3 DNA sequence: TGTGCCAGTAGCGAAGGACAGGGTGCTCAGCCCCAGCATTTT.

V and J are TRBV13 and TRBJ2-1; the D gene is possibly TRBD2 (7 bases). CDR1 PRHDT and CDR2 FYEKMQ come from the germline V gene (reference sequence). CDR3 length: 15 residues. The V end was cut by 0 bases, the J end by 10 bases, with 16 bases between. CDR3 DNA: TGTGCCAGCAGCTTAGGAGGGAGGGGGATTGGGGAGCAGTTCTTC. Its translation: CASSLGGRGIGEQFF.

This clone has just a few counts. This chain connects TRBV11-1 to TRBJ2-1, with TRBD2 identical over 10 bases. This CDR3 contains 17 residues. V dropped 0 bases and J dropped 5; count of bases not matched to a gene: 7. The germline V gene encodes CDR1 SGHAT and CDR2 FQDESV (reference sequence). The CDR3 bases are TGTGCCAGCAGCTTAGCCCAGACTAGCGGGTGGAACAATGAGCAGTTCTTC. This sequence encodes CASSLAQTSGWNNEQFF.

This clone was counted only a few times. The V and J genes are TRBV29-1 and TRBJ2-7, with unresolved D. Trimming stripped 6 bases from V and 3 bases from J, with 15 bases between. In germline, CDR1 is SQVTM, CDR2 ANQGSEA. This CDR3 comprises 13 residues. CDR3 region: CSVGHGAYYEQYF. CDR3 bases: TGCAGCGTGGGTCACGGAGCGTACTACGAGCAGTACTTC.

The chain is built from TRBV7-9 and TRBJ2-7; no clear D gene. The CDR3 covers 11 residues. The germline gives CDR1 SEHNR, CDR2 FQNEAQ (reference sequence). Between the trimmed V and J ends, which lost 2 bases and 3 bases, there was a span of 2 bases. CDR3 loop: CASSLYYEQYF. In DNA form, the CDR3 reads TGTGCCAGCAGCTTATACTACGAGCAGTACTTC.

V and J are TRBV21-1 and TRBJ1-5; the table's TRBD1 call for D was not verified on the DNA. With the DNA end fitting TRBJ2-3 better, the J assignment may be wrong. TRBV21-1 is annotated as a pseudogene. The length of the CDR3 is 16 residues. The CDR3 here is CASSKNRTGGCQPQYF. In nucleotides, the CDR3 is TGTGCCAGCAGCAAAAATAGGACAGGGGGCTGTCAGCCCCAGTATTTT.

The genes are TRBV19 and TRBJ2-7, with 9 bases that match TRBD1. The CDR3 contains 15 residues. V shed 6 bases, J shed 5 bases, and the junction held 11 bases outside the gene matches. Germline values: CDR1 LNHDA, CDR2 SQIVND (reference sequence). CDR3 sequence: CASSLLQGARDEQYF. As DNA, the CDR3 is TGTGCCAGTAGCCTACTACAGGGGGCAAGGGACGAGCAGTACTTC.

The chain has TRBV9 and TRBJ1-1; 7 bases are a match to TRBD1. The V gene's germline CDR1 is SGDLS and CDR2 YYNGEE. This CDR3 has 13 amino acids. After removal of 0 bases from V and 10 bases from J, the junction contained 6 bases not matched to a gene. This CDR3 reads CASSVVPGGRAFF. For the CDR3, the DNA is TGTGCCAGCAGCGTAGTCCCAGGGGGGCGAGCTTTCTTT.